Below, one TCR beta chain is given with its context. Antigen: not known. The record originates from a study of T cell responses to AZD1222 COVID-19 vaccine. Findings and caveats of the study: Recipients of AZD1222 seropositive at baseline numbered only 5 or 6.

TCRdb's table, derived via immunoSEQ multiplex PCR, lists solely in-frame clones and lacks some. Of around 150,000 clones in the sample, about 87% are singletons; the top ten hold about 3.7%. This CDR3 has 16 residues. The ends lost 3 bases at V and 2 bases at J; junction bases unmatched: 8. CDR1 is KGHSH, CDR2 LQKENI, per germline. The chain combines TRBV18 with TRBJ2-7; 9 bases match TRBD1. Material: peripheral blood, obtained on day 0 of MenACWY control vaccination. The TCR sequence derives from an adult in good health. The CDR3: CASSPELQGAAYEQYF. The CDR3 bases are TGTGCCAGCTCACCGGAGCTACAGGGGGCCGCCTACGAGCAGTACTTC.